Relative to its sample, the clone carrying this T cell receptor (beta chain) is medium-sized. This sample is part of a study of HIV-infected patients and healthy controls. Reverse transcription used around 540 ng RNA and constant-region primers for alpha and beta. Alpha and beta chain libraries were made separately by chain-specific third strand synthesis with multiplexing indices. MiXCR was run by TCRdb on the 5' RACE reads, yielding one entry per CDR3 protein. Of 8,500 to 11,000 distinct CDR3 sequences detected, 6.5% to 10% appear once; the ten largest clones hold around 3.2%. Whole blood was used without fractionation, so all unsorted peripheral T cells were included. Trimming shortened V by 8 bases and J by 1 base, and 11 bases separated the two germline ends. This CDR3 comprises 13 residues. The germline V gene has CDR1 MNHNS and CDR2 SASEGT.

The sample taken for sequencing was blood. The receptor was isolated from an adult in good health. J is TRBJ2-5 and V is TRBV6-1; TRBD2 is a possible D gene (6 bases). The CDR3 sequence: CASLRAGQETQYF. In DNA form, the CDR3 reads TGTGCCAGCCTACGAGCGGGCCAAGAGACCCAGTACTTC.